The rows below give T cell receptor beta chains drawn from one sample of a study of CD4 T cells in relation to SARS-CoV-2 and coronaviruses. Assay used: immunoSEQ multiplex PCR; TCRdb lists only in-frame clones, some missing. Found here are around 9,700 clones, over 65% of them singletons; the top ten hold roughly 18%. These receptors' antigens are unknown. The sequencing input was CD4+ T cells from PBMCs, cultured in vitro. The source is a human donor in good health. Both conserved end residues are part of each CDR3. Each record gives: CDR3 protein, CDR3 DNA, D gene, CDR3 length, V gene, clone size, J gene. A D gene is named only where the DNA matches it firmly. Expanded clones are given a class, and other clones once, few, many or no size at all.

CASYRTEDSPLHF TGTGCCAGCTATCGGACGGAGGATTCACCCCTCCACTTT NA 13 TRBV6-5 NA TRBJ1-6
CASSIDRGLVGQFF TGTGCCAGTAGTATAGATCGGGGGTTGGTTGGGCAGTTCTTC NA 14 TRBV19 NA TRBJ2-1
CASSQGVSAYNEQFF TGCGCCAGCAGCCAAGGGGTTAGCGCCTACAATGAGCAGTTCTTC NA 15 TRBV4-3 NA TRBJ2-1
CASRGRQGEAYEQYF TGCGCCAGCAGGGGTAGACAGGGAGAAGCCTACGAGCAGTACTTC TRBD1 15 TRBV10-1 NA TRBJ2-7
CASRPGLAGGWTDTQYF TGTGCCAGCAGACCAGGACTAGCGGGGGGGTGGACAGATACGCAGTATTTT TRBD2 17 TRBV2 NA TRBJ2-3
CASSGRGRATDTQYF TGTGCCAGCAGCGGCCGAGGCAGAGCCACAGATACGCAGTATTTT NA 15 TRBV6-5 once TRBJ2-3
CASGQGERGEKLFF TGCGCCAGCGGTCAGGGGGAAAGGGGGGAAAAACTGTTTTTT TRBD1 14 TRBV5-1 NA TRBJ1-4
CAIRPGQLTDTQYF TGTGCCATCAGACCGGGACAGCTCACAGATACGCAGTATTTT TRBD1 14 TRBV10-3 NA TRBJ2-3
CASRGGQDSNQPQHF TGTGCCAGCAGGGGGGGACAGGATAGCAATCAGCCCCAGCATTTT NA 15 TRBV21-1 NA TRBJ1-5
CASSLNPPDRGTNEKLFF TGTGCCAGCAGCTTAAATCCACCGGACAGGGGGACTAATGAAAAACTGTTTTTT TRBD1 18 TRBV11-2 NA TRBJ1-4
CASSPTRQGGDEQFF TGTGCCAGTAGTCCTACGAGACAGGGTGGGGATGAGCAGTTCTTC TRBD1 15 TRBV19 NA TRBJ2-1
CASSPGAHVSTEAFF TGTGCCAGCAGCCCAGGGGCCCATGTGAGCACTGAAGCTTTCTTT NA 15 TRBV11-3 NA TRBJ1-1
CASTPGDSNEKLFF TGCGCCAGCACACCGGGGGACTCTAATGAAAAACTGTTTTTT NA 14 TRBV5-1 NA TRBJ1-4
CASSLFFRGAGEQYF TGTGCCAGCAGCTTGTTTTTTAGGGGGGCCGGCGAGCAGTACTTC NA 15 TRBV5-6 NA TRBJ2-7
CASSKTGTSGGTDTQYF TGTGCCAGCAGCAAAACCGGGACTAGCGGGGGCACAGATACGCAGTATTTT TRBD2 17 TRBV7-2 NA TRBJ2-3
CASGSGQTSGNTIYF TGTGCTAGTGGTTCCGGACAGACCTCTGGAAACACCATATATTTT NA 15 TRBV12-5 NA TRBJ1-3
CASSYSMAGIPEAFF TGTGCCAGCAGTTACTCGATGGCAGGGATCCCTGAAGCTTTCTTT NA 15 TRBV6-2/TRBV6-3 few TRBJ1-1
CASSSGGSYEQYF TGTGCCAGCAGTAGTGGGGGCTCCTACGAGCAGTACTTC NA 13 TRBV5-4 NA TRBJ2-7
CASSVEPGGHYGYTF TGTGCCAGCAGCGTAGAGCCCGGGGGGCACTATGGCTACACCTTC NA 15 TRBV9 NA TRBJ1-2
CASSLDRGFWVYTF TGTGCCAGCAGCTTGGACAGGGGGTTTTGGGTCTACACCTTC TRBD1 14 TRBV5-4 NA TRBJ1-2
CASSLNQGQTGELFF TGCGCCAGCAGCTTGAACCAGGGACAAACCGGGGAGCTGTTTTTT NA 15 TRBV5-1 NA TRBJ2-2
CASSRSSTGDGEQYF TGTGCCAGCTCAAGGAGTAGCACGGGAGATGGCGAGCAGTACTTC NA 15 TRBV18 NA TRBJ2-7
CASSPQARTGGLYEQYF TGTGCCAGCAGCCCCCAGGCCCGCACAGGGGGCTTGTACGAGCAGTACTTC TRBD1 17 TRBV5-5 NA TRBJ2-7
CASSLGGNGYTF TGTGCCAGCAGCTTAGGAGGGAATGGCTACACCTTC NA 12 TRBV7-9 large TRBJ1-2
CASSLGGRGTYEQYF TGTGCCAGCAGCTTGGGCGGCAGGGGGACCTACGAGCAGTACTTC TRBD1 15 TRBV5-4 NA TRBJ2-7
CSVARRGLTDTQYF TGCAGCGTTGCCAGGCGGGGACTCACAGATACGCAGTATTTT NA 14 TRBV29-1 NA TRBJ2-3
CASSLGDGGSGNTIYF TGTGCCAGCAGCCTAGGGGACGGAGGCTCTGGAAACACCATATATTTT NA 16 TRBV3-1/TRBV3-2 few TRBJ1-3
CASSPNPSETQYF TGTGCCAGCAGCCCAAACCCGAGTGAGACCCAGTACTTC NA 13 TRBV11-2 NA TRBJ2-5
CSVEVQNTEAFF TGCAGCGTTGAGGTCCAGAACACTGAAGCTTTCTTT NA 12 TRBV29-1 NA TRBJ1-1
CSAQHGNTIYF TGCAGTGCCCAACACGGAAACACCATATATTTT NA 11 TRBV20-1 NA TRBJ1-3
CAISGQGSRNTQYF TGTGCCATCAGTGGCCAGGGGAGTAGGAATACGCAGTATTTT NA 14 TRBV10-3 NA TRBJ2-3
CASSRGGGTEAFF TGTGCCAGCAGCCGAGGAGGGGGGACTGAAGCTTTCTTT NA 13 TRBV3-1/TRBV3-2 NA TRBJ1-1
CASSWGQLNEKLFF TGCGCCAGCAGCTGGGGACAGCTTAATGAAAAACTGTTTTTT TRBD1 14 TRBV5-1 medium-sized TRBJ1-4
CASSPASGGLGNEQFF TGTGCCAGCAGCCCGGCCAGCGGGGGCTTGGGGAATGAGCAGTTCTTC TRBD2 16 TRBV3-1/TRBV3-2 NA TRBJ2-1
CASSRVTSGELFF TGTGCCAGCAGCCGAGTTACGTCCGGGGAGCTGTTTTTT NA 13 TRBV12-3/TRBV12-4 NA TRBJ2-2